This TCR beta chain was identified during a study of Graves' ophthalmopathy and Graves' hyperthyroidism (dated by TCRdb to the late 2010s). Describing the broader study: Hyperthyroidism was defined as stable when no progression to ophthalmopathy occurred within 18 months of follow-up. To tell Graves' ophthalmopathy apart from Graves' hyperthyroidism, and to predict which patients would progress to ophthalmopathy, the study relied on TCR beta repertoire signatures. For independent validation, a separate cohort was made up of fewer than 20 hyperthyroidism patients plus 17 patients who later progressed from hyperthyroidism to ophthalmopathy. A discovery set of 90 to 100 patients (43 ophthalmopathy, 55 to 65 stable hyperthyroidism) was enrolled to explore V-J signatures distinguishing ophthalmopathy from hyperthyroidism. T-cell repertoires of thyroid tissue and blood were compared in over 5 hyperthyroidism patients. In total, around 130 blood samples were TCR-sequenced: approximately 42 ophthalmopathy, under 85 hyperthyroidism and about 17 hyperthyroidism-to-ophthalmopathy patients. Once sampling was done, hyperthyroidism patients were given methimazole at a starting dose of 30 mg daily, while ophthalmopathy patients were given high-dose intravenous methylprednisolone. The study at large found these results: Ophthalmopathy was separated from stable hyperthyroidism by the 13-signature model with just under 90% sensitivity and 81% to 83% specificity in cross-validation and with 80%/75% in the test set. Among expanded thyroid clonotypes with frequency above 0.001, most also showed up in blood, which suggests that blood repertoires may reflect the thyroid immune response. Sample size was not statistically predetermined, and group allocation was not concealed from the investigators. In validation, the model predicted ophthalmopathy progression with about 71% sensitivity and approximately 75% specificity; eleven to twelve predicted patients were CT-confirmed with GO in a median of approximately 6.2 months.

V drops 3 bases and J drops 12 bases, leaving 21 bases in between. From a lookup of the germline V gene (reference sequence), CDR1 and CDR2 are MNHEY and SMNVEV. Including cysteine and phenylalanine, the CDR3 has 16 amino acids. Just the 48-base CDR3 DNA is kept, in frame starting at base 1. The hyperthyroidism patients were 18 to 65 years old and newly diagnosed, with a disease duration of less than 2 months. Patients with other autoimmune diseases, uncontrolled infections, pregnancy or lactation were excluded. Diagnosis was based on clinical symptoms, serum thyroxine, TRAb, thyroid ultrasound and orbital computed tomography. Trizol reagent was used to extract the total RNA, and its quality was then checked on an Agilent 2100 Bioanalyzer. For repertoire sequencing, TCR beta CDR3 regions were amplified from RNA transcripts. HTBI primers and the Qiagen OneStep RT-PCR kit were used in a first-round RT-PCR, which was followed by a second-round multiplex PCR, size selection and purification. Libraries were sequenced on an Illumina HiSeq2000 using paired-end 100 bp reads. The paper's data handling went like this. SOAPnuke was used for read processing, and reads with adapters, uncalled bases, a mean Phred below 15, or no exact constant-primer or identifier match were discarded. High-quality paired reads were merged with COPE v1.2.5. Each unique nucleotide sequence was defined as a clonotype, and clonotypes were aligned to IMGT TRB V, D and J references with MiTCR v1.1. The analysis was limited to V-J combinations with a frequency above 0.0001, which together covered approximately 99% of the repertoires. For each V-J combination, a TCR clonal expansion and chaos score was defined as F50 clonal expansion divided by the chaos observed in the TCRdist matrix. Welch's t-statistics and random forest were used to reduce features to about a dozen V-J combinations, which were fed into a naive Bayes classifier. The Morisita-Horn index was used to measure how similar the thyroid and blood repertoires were. Using fastp trimming at Q25 and MiXCR clonotype assembly, TCRdb reanalyzed the public sequencing data and kept in-frame beta chains. One record per CDR3 amino acid sequence lists the most common genes and DNA. The authors' filters were not applied to this entry. In all, the sample holds some 1.1 million distinct CDR3 sequences, and about 36% of those were seen once. Approximately 12% of the sample comes from the top ten.

In its sample, this clonotype was seen a few times. Its antigen is currently not known. No much larger clone is present one base from it, and per-base qualities are unavailable. The rearrangement combines TRBV27 with TRBJ1-6; 6 matching bases give a weak D call of TRBD1. The receptor comes from an adult man with Graves' hyperthyroidism. Sequencing was performed on peripheral blood or thyroid tissue (not recorded which). The nucleotide sequence reads TGTGCCAGCAGTTTGCGACAGGCAGAGTTCGCTCAACCCCTCCACTTT. This encodes CASSLRQAEFAQPLHF.